This T cell receptor (beta chain) was captured in a study of shared clonotypes between healthy human individuals. Study-wide points: The study found roughly 5% of naive CD4 clonotypes shared across a handful of donors.

In regard to this clone: Its cognate antigen is unknown. This specimen includes other DNA sequences encoding the same CDR3.

Methods used by the authors: Filtering was not the same, since immunoSEQ gave junction-only sequences without quality scores. The method was immunoSEQ multiplex PCR; TCRdb's version includes in-frame clones alone and lacks a portion of them. The V and J calls and clone size are taken from that table; D and trimming were inferred from the DNA. The data show about 770,000 clones, 72% seen once. Trimming took 6 bases from V and 4 from J, leaving 5 bases between them. The CDR3 covers 10 residues. CDR1 SQVTM and CDR2 ANQGSEA come from the germline V gene. The TCR comes from a young woman in good health. Sequenced: memory CD4+ T cells sorted from blood. Sample subset: CD45RA-negative fraction. This rearrangement joins TRBV29-1 to TRBJ2-3; possibly TRBD1 or TRBD2 for D (5 bases each). CDR3 nucleotide sequence: TGCAGCGTGGGGGCAGATACGCAGTATTTT. Amino acid sequence: CSVGADTQYF.